A selection of T cell receptor beta chains follows, all from one sample in a study of shared clonotypes between healthy human individuals. The method was immunoSEQ multiplex PCR; TCRdb's version includes in-frame clones alone and lacks a portion of them. This table has about half a million clones, 70% to 85% appearing once. Sequenced: PBMCs. The source is a middle-aged woman in good health. Some clones in this sample may be carry-over from other donors' samples. Both conserved end residues are part of each CDR3.

V gene	CDR3 protein
TRBV6-5	CASRNTYEQYF
TRBV19	CASSPQGSSSYEQYF
TRBV30	CAWVGRSGNTIYF
TRBV18	CASSPPVTYQANIQYF
TRBV18	CASSQLAGGNEQFF
TRBV5-8	CASATWYEQYF
TRBV27	CASSLPRGGINEQFF
TRBV5-1	CASSLSASGTYNEQFF
TRBV5-4	CASSRPGQETEKLFF
TRBV5-1	CASSRTSGSRDEQFF
TRBV28	CASSFTGQLPYEQYF
TRBV6-1	CASMGGADKYEQYF
TRBV5-6	CASSFAPPRGDEQFF
TRBV4-1	CASSHPGLAGRHEQYF
TRBV29-1	CSVFGTSNYNEQFF
TRBV11-2	CASSPGLAGVADTQYF
TRBV5-1	CASSPLRAGANVLTF
TRBV9	CASSRPGTDKETQYF
TRBV7-3	CASSPAGSTDTQYF
TRBV14	CASSQEPRGTYNEQFF
TRBV20-1	CSARGGHEQFF
TRBV2	CASRGASVDLEQYF
TRBV30	CAWSVVVNTEAFF
TRBV5-6	CASSHGAATNEKLFF
TRBV7-3	CASSLTFASEQFF
TRBV2	CASNGETVNTGELFF
TRBV2	CASSGTYRDLQGYTF
TRBV4-3	CASSQIGASGRSNEQFF
TRBV27	CASSFGGYEQYF
TRBV28	CASRSSGTSGRDEQFF
TRBV18	CASSAGATDTQYF
TRBV10-3	CAISERPTNSGNTIYF
TRBV19	CASSTRSSGDSNEKLFF
TRBV6-6	CASSYSRDGSYEQYF
TRBV5-4	CASSHATPDRVPGYGYTF
TRBV5-1	CASSNLGNTEAFF
TRBV28	CASRHGTGGSYEQYF
TRBV10-3	CAIRNSGGHNEQFF
TRBV15	CATSRKRTSDISGANVLTF
TRBV6-5	CASRGSQETQYF
TRBV29-1	CSVDIAGGRVEQFF
TRBV5-5	CASSLGTYEQYF
TRBV28	CASSSYSRDILGEAFF
TRBV30	CAWSGAGKETQYF
TRBV7-9	CASSPPWDRVHEQYF
TRBV11-2	CASSLALLAGGLDEQFF
TRBV11-2	CASSPTIGQSYGYTF
TRBV18	CASSPGPGQGALSSYNEQFF
TRBV4-3	CASSQAAGDYEQYF
TRBV6-1	CASTIDSTGNTIYF
TRBV7-2	CASSLGTSQETQYF
TRBV29-1	CSVAVGGNQPQHF
TRBV14	CASSPRGYRETQYF
TRBV5-4	CASSQQGYEQYF
TRBV28	CASSRGYQETQYF
TRBV6-5	CASNAGVENTGELFF
TRBV9	CASSVGGSQETQYF